This record covers a single T cell receptor (beta chain). The data were obtained in a study of blood T cell repertoires in COVID-19. Across the whole study: COVID-19 samples collected from the United States, Italy and Spain covered acute and convalescent phases. The cDNA or gDNA used as material had been derived from T cells, B-cell-depleted T cells, or PBMCs.

As handled by the study authors: Quantification of nucleated cells was approximated via reference gene primer amplification. Only in-frame clones appear in the TCRdb table, and some are missing; sequencing was by immunoSEQ multiplex PCR. V and J calls and clone size are those listed in that table; D and trimming were worked out from the DNA. This sample has 200,000 to 250,000 clones; around 82% occur once, and the top ten carry 4.7%. This TCR was sampled from a woman in her seventies with acute or convalescent COVID-19. Sequences were obtained from peripheral blood.

CDR3 coding DNA: TGTGCCACCAGCAGAAAGGGACAGTTCGAGCAGTTCTTC. Its protein product is CATSRKGQFEQFF. V and J are TRBV15 and TRBJ2-1; 7 bases fit TRBD1. Germline V gene data show CDR1 as LNHNV and CDR2 as YYDKDF (reference sequence). CDR3 length: 13 amino acids. Germline trimming cut 2 bases from V and 10 bases from J; bases unmatched to any gene: 5.